The 30 T cell receptor beta chains listed next were all sequenced from one sample in a study of blood T cell repertoires in COVID-19. The method was immunoSEQ multiplex PCR; TCRdb's version includes in-frame clones alone and lacks a portion of them. The sample consists of some 330,000 clones, 70% to 90% of them appearing once. Sequencing used peripheral blood. The origin of the receptors is a woman between 50 and 59 years old with active or convalescent COVID-19.

This sequence joins TRBV4-3 and TRBJ1-3; D is ambiguous. The germline CDR1 and CDR2 sequences are LGHNA and YSLEER. Trimming took 1 base from V and 1 from J, leaving 17 bases between them. This CDR3 has 18 amino acids. The chain's CDR3 is CASSQGPTGSESGNTIYF. CDR3 bases: TGCGCCAGCAGCCAAGGACCTACGGGTTCAGAGTCTGGAAACACCATATATTTT.

The gene calls are TRBV5-1 and TRBJ1-3; TRBD1 agrees at 7 bases. The CDR3 contains 16 residues. With V trimmed by 3 bases and J by 4 bases, 10 bases remained unmatched. Germline-derived CDR1 and CDR2 are SGHRS and YFSETQ. The CDR3 region has the DNA TGCGCCAGCAGCTCCTCGGACAGGTTATTCGGAAACACCATATATTTT. It specifies CASSSSDRLFGNTIYF.

This clone turned up a few times. This chain connects TRBV2 to TRBJ2-1; D is ambiguous. CDR1 is SNHLY and CDR2 is FYNNEI in the germline V gene. Trimming removed 5 bases from V and 14 bases from J, with 13 bases in between. The length of the CDR3 is 11 residues. The CDR3 DNA follows: TGTGCCAGCAGTTCCCAGTTGGGCAAGTTCTTC. Translating gives CASSSQLGKFF.

The chain has TRBV19 and TRBJ2-1; TRBD2 matches 11 bases. CDR3 size: 14 residues. The germline CDR1 and CDR2 sequences are LNHDA and SQIVND (reference sequence). V shed 0 bases, J shed 10 bases, and the junction held 2 bases outside the gene matches. The CDR3 here is CASSIDRLAGEQFF. CDR3 in DNA: TGTGCCAGTAGTATAGATCGACTAGCGGGGGAGCAGTTCTTC.

This clone has more than one count but fewer than ten. The chain employs TRBV2 and TRBJ1-2; TRBD1 might be the D (6 bases). Trimming pared 4 bases from V and 4 bases from J, leaving 16 bases between. There are 15 residues in the CDR3. Germline V gene sequence: CDR1 SNHLY, CDR2 FYNNEI. The CDR3 sequence is CASSGTQGPIYGYTF. In DNA, the CDR3 is TGTGCCAGCAGTGGAACTCAGGGGCCGATCTATGGCTACACCTTC.

The chain joins TRBV20-1 to TRBJ2-7; D possibly corresponds to TRBD1 (5 bases). This CDR3 contains 11 residues. Trimming cost V 5 bases and J 5 bases, with 10 bases left between them. In germline, CDR1 is DFQATT, CDR2 SNEGSKA (reference sequence). The CDR3 sequence: CSARFRDEQYF. Written as DNA, the CDR3 is TGCAGTGCTCGCTTCAGGGACGAGCAGTACTTC.

J is TRBJ2-3 and V is TRBV24-1; maybe TRBD1 (6 bases). Trimming stripped 1 base from V and 3 bases from J, with 10 bases between. The CDR3 consists of 15 residues. CDR1 is KGHDR, CDR2 SFDVKD, per germline. The chain's CDR3 is CATSDLKQGTDTQYF. CDR3 nucleotides: TGTGCCACCAGTGATTTAAAACAGGGTACAGATACGCAGTATTTT.

V gene TRBV5-1 combines with J gene TRBJ2-1; TRBD2 aligns across 8 bases. Losses at the gene ends were 0 bases for V and 8 bases for J; bases not matched to a gene: 7. The CDR3 is 15 residues long. Germline CDR1 is SGHRS and CDR2 is YFSETQ. The CDR3 reads CASSLDIAGRDEQFF. Here the CDR3 DNA reads TGCGCCAGCAGCTTGGACATAGCGGGAAGGGATGAGCAGTTCTTC.

V and J are TRBV7-2 and TRBJ2-7, with 15 bases matching TRBD2. There are 14 residues in the CDR3. Germline values: CDR1 SGHTA, CDR2 FQGNSA. V lost 5 bases to trimming and J lost 7 bases; unmatched junction nucleotides: 3. CDR3 DNA sequence: TGTGCCAGCAGCACCGGACTAGCGGGAGGGGAGCAGTACTTC. As protein: CASSTGLAGGEQYF.

The V gene is TRBV9, the J gene TRBJ2-7; 8 positions agree with TRBD1. This CDR3 region has 15 residues. Trimming removed 1 base from V and 2 bases from J; junction bases left unmatched: 5. Looked up from germline, CDR1 is SGDLS and CDR2 is YYNGEE. This CDR3 is CASSVSDRAAYEQYF. The CDR3 nucleotides are TGTGCCAGCAGCGTATCGGACAGGGCGGCCTACGAGCAGTACTTC.

A word on this clone: The same CDR3 is also encoded by other DNA sequences in this sample. J is TRBJ1-5 and V is TRBV5-1; the D is unclear. The germline gives CDR1 SGHRS, CDR2 YFSETQ. V gave up 4 bases and J gave up 4 bases, with 9 bases separating them. There are 13 residues in the CDR3. The CDR3 bases are TGCGCCAGCAGCCCGGACTCTAATCAGCCCCAGCATTTT. Translating gives CASSPDSNQPQHF. Variable domain in full (rest from reference TRBV5-1 and TRBJ1-5): KAGVTQTPRYLIKTRGQQVTLSCSPISGHRSVSWYQQTPGQGLQFLFEYFSETQRNKGNFPGRFSGRQFSNSRSEMNVSTLELGDSALYLCASSPDSNQPQHFGDGTRLSIL.

This clone was seen just once. The chain combines TRBV11-1 with TRBJ2-7, with a weak D call TRBD2 (6 bases). This CDR3 is 14 amino acids long. Germline lookup yields CDR1 SGHAT and CDR2 FQDESV (reference sequence). Trimming took 2 bases from V and 6 from J, leaving 14 bases between them. Here the CDR3 reads CASSLLGRRGEQYF. The CDR3 coding sequence is TGTGCCAGCAGCTTACTCGGGCGGAGGGGCGAGCAGTACTTC.

The chain joins TRBV6-2 or TRBV6-3 to TRBJ2-7; 7 positions match TRBD2. Trimming at V came to 4 bases and at J to 0 bases, leaving 6 bases not matched to a gene. Germline CDR1 and CDR2: MNHEY and SVGEGT. The CDR3 is 15 residues long. CDR3 bases: TGTGCCAGCAGTTCGTGGCTAGCGGACTCCTACGAGCAGTACTTC. Translation gives CASSSWLADSYEQYF.

The chain joins TRBV18 to TRBJ1-6; 8 nucleotides match TRBD1. This CDR3 comprises 15 residues. The V gene's germline CDR1 is KGHSH and CDR2 LQKENI. Trimming removed 5 bases from V and 10 bases from J; junction bases left unmatched: 10. In DNA form, the CDR3 reads TGTGCCAGCTCATCAATGGACAGGGTAGTCTCACCCCTCCACTTT. It specifies CASSSMDRVVSPLHF.

The V and J genes are TRBV11-3 and TRBJ1-1; D unclear. The germline CDR1 and CDR2 sequences are SGHNT and YENEEA. V was pared by 5 bases and J by 0 bases, with 7 bases between. This CDR3 contains 13 residues. The CDR3 protein is CASSLTVNTEAFF. CDR3 DNA: TGTGCCAGCAGCCTAACAGTGAACACTGAAGCTTTCTTT.

The chain carries TRBV6-5 and TRBJ2-7; no reliable D call. Trimming stripped 7 bases from V and 4 bases from J, with 5 bases between. CDR3 length equals 10 residues. The germline gives CDR1 MNHEY, CDR2 SVGAGI. CDR3 in amino acids: CASMRYEQYF. The CDR3 DNA sequence: TGTGCCAGCATGCGTTACGAGCAGTACTTC.

The rearrangement uses TRBV6-5 and TRBJ2-3; possibly TRBD1 for D (5 bases). The germline V gene encodes CDR1 MNHEY and CDR2 SVGAGI. CDR3 length: 14 amino acids. With 6 bases removed from V and 2 bases from J, the gap between germline ends came to 12 bases. The CDR3 loop reads CASRVTATTDTQYF. In DNA, the CDR3 is TGTGCCAGCAGGGTGACAGCCACCACAGATACGCAGTATTTT.

The chain joins TRBV29-1 to TRBJ2-3, with D unresolved. The V gene lost 3 bases and the J gene lost 6 bases, with 7 bases spanning the gap. Germline values: CDR1 SQVTM, CDR2 ANQGSEA. This CDR3 is built from 11 residues. The CDR3 DNA reads as TGCAGCGTTGATGAGGTTGATACGCAGTATTTT. This gives the protein CSVDEVDTQYF.

The V and J genes are TRBV5-1 and TRBJ2-2; tentatively, D is TRBD1 (5 bases). The ends were cut back, 4 bases at V and 3 bases at J, with 13 bases in the middle. The CDR3 loop spans 15 amino acids. In germline, CDR1 is SGHRS, CDR2 YFSETQ. In DNA form, the CDR3 reads TGCGCCAGCAGCACCCTCAGGGCGTACACCGGGGAGCTGTTTTTT. Residues: CASSTLRAYTGELFF.

The chain couples TRBV28 to TRBJ2-7; the D gene is possibly TRBD2 (6 bases). The CDR3 consists of 15 residues. Germline-derived CDR1 and CDR2 are MDHEN and SYDVKM. The ends were cut back, 4 bases at V and 2 bases at J, with 15 bases in the middle. The CDR3 sequence: CASSSPGDGTYEQYF. DNA for the CDR3: TGTGCCAGCAGTTCCCCGGGGGACGGAACCTACGAGCAGTACTTC.

In DNA form, the CDR3 reads TGTGCCAGCAGCCAGGTGGGGGCAGGGGGCCGAGATACGCAGTATTTT. Its translation is CASSQVGAGGRDTQYF. The V call is TRBV4-2, the J call TRBJ2-3; 8 nucleotides line up with TRBD1. Germline V lookup: CDR1 LGHNA, CDR2 YNFKEQ. The CDR3 runs 16 residues. The V and J ends lost 3 bases and 5 bases, in that order; junction bases with no gene match: 10.

The V gene is TRBV19, the J gene TRBJ2-1, with 11 bases matching TRBD1. V lost 5 bases and J lost 8; bases outside the gene matches: 8. This CDR3 contains 15 residues. Germline loops: CDR1 LNHDA, CDR2 SQIVND (reference sequence). In DNA form, the CDR3 reads TGTGCCAGTAGTTACACCCGGGACAGGGGGTATGAGCAGTTCTTC. It yields the protein CASSYTRDRGYEQFF. Full variable domain (outside the CDR3, taken from reference TRBV19 and TRBJ2-1): DGGITQSPKYLFRKEGQNVTLSCEQNLNHDAMYWYRQDPGQGLRLIYYSQIVNDFQKGDIAEGYSVSREKKESFPLTVTSAQKNPTAFYLCASSYTRDRGYEQFFGPGTRLTVL.

This sequence joins TRBV28 and TRBJ1-1; a possible D gene is TRBD1 (5 bases). CDR3 length: 15 amino acids. Germline assignment: CDR1 MDHEN and CDR2 SYDVKM. Trimming cost V 3 bases and J 0 bases, with 11 bases left between them. The CDR3 coding sequence is TGTGCCAGCAGTTTGACAGCTAAAATGAACACTGAAGCTTTCTTT. Protein product: CASSLTAKMNTEAFF.

The rearrangement joins TRBV24-1 to TRBJ2-7, with D unresolved. CDR1 and CDR2 (germline): KGHDR, SFDVKD. Trimming cost V 3 bases and J 5 bases, with 7 bases left between them. CDR3 size: 12 residues. The CDR3 bases are TGTGCCACCAGTGATCTAGGCCACGAGCAGTACTTC. Translated: CATSDLGHEQYF.

This CDR3 reads CAWSVRGGTGELFF. CDR3 sequence (DNA): TGTGCCTGGAGTGTTCGCGGGGGGACCGGGGAGCTGTTTTTT. V is TRBV30 and J is TRBJ2-2, with 8 bases matching TRBD2. Germline V lookup: CDR1 GTSNPN, CDR2 SVGIG (reference sequence). The CDR3 extends over 14 amino acids. The V gene end was trimmed by 0 bases and the J gene end by 5 bases; junction bases not matched to a gene: 2.

J is TRBJ1-4 and V is TRBV27; D remains ambiguous. There are 18 residues in the CDR3. The V and J ends lost 3 bases and 0 bases respectively, with 17 bases between them. The V gene's germline CDR1 is MNHEY and CDR2 SMNVEV (reference sequence). The CDR3 DNA reads TGTGCCAGCAGTTTGCGGTCGTCGGTCACCACAACTAATGAAAAACTGTTTTTT. Translating it yields CASSLRSSVTTTNEKLFF.

This chain links TRBV6-2 or TRBV6-3 with TRBJ2-3; the D gene is possibly TRBD2 (6 bases). Trimming removed 4 bases from V and 7 bases from J, with 18 bases in between. Germline lookup yields CDR1 MNHEY and CDR2 SVGEGT. The CDR3 runs 15 residues. The DNA for the CDR3 is TGTGCCAGCAGTTTGGGTGCGGTAGCGGCTAATACGCAGTATTTT. This sequence encodes CASSLGAVAANTQYF.

The rearrangement links TRBV24-1 to TRBJ2-5; weak D call: TRBD2 (5 bases). Germline V gives CDR1 KGHDR, CDR2 SFDVKD. The V end lost 5 bases, the J end lost 5 bases, and 17 bases lay between the germline ends. The CDR3 has 15 residues. The CDR3 region is CATSGTQDFRETQYF. The CDR3 DNA is TGTGCCACCAGTGGAACTCAGGACTTCAGGGAGACCCAGTACTTC.

V is TRBV9 and J is TRBJ2-7; D is perhaps TRBD1 (6 bases). The germline V gene encodes CDR1 SGDLS and CDR2 YYNGEE. V was shortened by 0 bases and J by 5 bases, with 18 bases between the two germline ends. The CDR3 runs to 16 residues. The CDR3 protein is CASSVGPAGVPHEQYF. CDR3 DNA sequence: TGTGCCAGCAGCGTAGGTCCGGCAGGGGTGCCCCACGAGCAGTACTTC. Full variable domain (rest looked up from reference TRBV9 and TRBJ2-7): DSGVTQTPKHLITATGQRVTLRCSPRSGDLSVYWYQQSLDQGLQFLIQYYNGEERAKGNILERFSAQQFPDLHSELNLSSLELGDSALYFCASSVGPAGVPHEQYFGPGTRLTVT.

The chain is built from TRBV18 and TRBJ1-4; D not resolved. V was cut by 1 base and J by 4 bases, with 7 bases left in between. Germline CDR1 KGHSH, CDR2 LQKENI. The CDR3 loop spans 14 amino acids. CDR3 in DNA: TGTGCCAGCTCACCACGGCGGGTTAATGAAAAACTGTTTTTT. It codes for CASSPRRVNEKLFF.